The source of this TCR beta chain is a study of CD8 T cells in ankylosing spondylitis. The length of the CDR3 is 15 residues. Trimming cost V 6 bases and J 0 bases, with 12 bases left between them. In germline, CDR1 is SGHRS, CDR2 YFSETQ. General observations from the study: Reactive arthritis synovial fluid and blood previously showed some of these motif variants. Ankylosing spondylitis blood appeared to carry a characteristic TCR beta motif of roughly eight highly homologous variants.

Library preparation for TCR beta used quantitative 5'-RACE with molecular barcodes. MiXCR was run by TCRdb on the 5' RACE reads, yielding one entry per CDR3 protein. The sample has about 750,000 distinct CDR3 sequences, 15% to 20% seen once; the top ten hold around a fifth. This clonotype was counted a few times. No antigen is known for it. The TCR was taken from a male donor with ankylosing spondylitis. The sample consisted of blood, either unsorted or a sorted T cell fraction (not recorded which). The V call is TRBV5-1, the J call TRBJ2-2; weak D call: TRBD2 (6 bases). CDR3: CASKWGEANTGELFF. As DNA, the CDR3 is TGCGCCAGCAAATGGGGGGAAGCGAACACCGGGGAGCTGTTTTTT.